This entry lists 11 T cell receptor beta chains sequenced from one sample in a study of blood T cell repertoires in COVID-19. Assay: immunoSEQ multiplex PCR; the TCRdb copy retains only in-frame clones and omits some. This repertoire shows 100,000 to 150,000 clones, about 85% found once; its top ten account for 12%. Material for sequencing was peripheral blood. The receptors were gathered from a man aged 55-75 years with acute or convalescent COVID-19.

The chain recombines TRBV7-2 with TRBJ2-7; 12 bases agree with TRBD2. Germline trimming cut 3 bases from V and 2 bases from J; bases unmatched to any gene: 11. This CDR3 is built from 18 residues. Germline-derived CDR1 and CDR2 are SGHTA and FQGNSA. The chain's CDR3 is CASSFSTSGRRRTYEQYF. DNA for the CDR3: TGTGCCAGCAGCTTCTCGACTAGCGGGAGACGAAGGACCTACGAGCAGTACTTC. Full variable domain (outside the CDR3, taken from reference TRBV7-2 and TRBJ2-7): GAGVSQSPSNKVTEKGKDVELRCDPISGHTALYWYRQSLGQGLEFLIYFQGNSAPDKSGLPSDRFSAERTGGSVSTLTIQRTQQEDSAVYLCASSFSTSGRRRTYEQYFGPGTRLTVT.

This clone was found once. This chain links TRBV28 with TRBJ2-5, with D uncertain. V dropped 4 bases and J dropped 4 bases, with 7 bases sitting between them. In germline, CDR1 is MDHEN, CDR2 SYDVKM. The CDR3 sequence is 12 residues long. As DNA, the CDR3 is TGTGCCAGCAGTTCAAACGGAGAGACCCAGTACTTC. This sequence encodes CASSSNGETQYF.

J is TRBJ1-4 and V is TRBV6-5; 9 positions match TRBD1. CDR1 MNHEY and CDR2 SVGAGI come from the germline V gene. V was pared by 5 bases and J by 7 bases, with 5 bases of the junction left unmatched. The CDR3 length is 14 residues. The CDR3 reads CASSTQGAGEKLFF. The CDR3 DNA reads TGTGCCAGCAGTACACAGGGGGCGGGTGAAAAACTGTTTTTT.

This rearrangement joins TRBV7-8 to TRBJ1-1; D may be TRBD1 (5 bases). The CDR3 has 14 residues. With 1 base removed from V and 8 bases from J, the gap between germline ends came to 14 bases. Germline-derived CDR1 and CDR2 are SGHVS and FQNEAQ. The CDR3: CASSLGLGPREAFF. CDR3 nucleotides: TGTGCCAGCAGCTTAGGGTTGGGGCCTCGAGAAGCTTTCTTT.

V is TRBV19 and J is TRBJ2-7; 10 positions agree with TRBD2. Trimming removed 8 bases from V and 2 bases from J; junction bases left unmatched: 9. This CDR3 spans 15 amino acids. Looked up from germline, CDR1 is LNHDA and CDR2 is SQIVND (reference sequence). In DNA, the CDR3 is TGTGCCAGTGGCCTTAGCGGGGGGACCCCCTACGAGCAGTACTTC. It specifies CASGLSGGTPYEQYF.

The genes are TRBV5-1 and TRBJ2-5; TRBD1 might be the D (5 bases). CDR3 length: 14 amino acids. The V gene's germline CDR1 is SGHRS and CDR2 YFSETQ. Trimming cost V 4 bases and J 5 bases, with 15 bases left between them. The CDR3 nucleotides read TGCGCCAGCAGCATATTCCAGGGCGGCGAGACCCAGTACTTC. Translated: CASSIFQGGETQYF.

Of note for this clone: The same CDR3 can be traced to other DNA sequences in this sample. The genes are TRBV12-3 or TRBV12-4 and TRBJ2-7, with TRBD1 matching over 7 bases. The CDR3 contains 13 residues. V was pared by 3 bases and J by 1 base, with 0 bases of the junction left unmatched. The CDR3 DNA reads TGTGCCAGCAGTTTGGGACAGTCCTACGAGCAGTACTTC. As protein: CASSLGQSYEQYF.

The chain links TRBV30 to TRBJ1-5; D is undetermined. Germline lookup yields CDR1 GTSNPN and CDR2 SVGIG (reference sequence). V was shortened by 2 bases and J by 2 bases, with 13 bases between the two germline ends. CDR3 length: 15 residues. The CDR3 DNA reads TGTGCCTGGAGTTCGCGTGTAGTGGGCAATCAGCCCCAGCATTTT. Its protein is CAWSSRVVGNQPQHF.

This clone was seen only a few times. The rearrangement links TRBV5-1 to TRBJ2-3; 10 nucleotides agree with TRBD1. Germline V gene lookup returns CDR1 SGHRS and CDR2 YFSETQ. With 4 bases clipped from V and 3 bases from J, the junction kept 5 bases outside the gene matches. The CDR3 loop spans 15 amino acids. The CDR3 sequence: CASSPWGQGTDTQYF. CDR3 DNA: TGCGCCAGCAGCCCCTGGGGACAGGGGACAGATACGCAGTATTTT.

This sequence joins TRBV5-1 and TRBJ2-4, with 8 nucleotides matching TRBD2. This CDR3 is 15 amino acids long. V lost 4 bases, J lost 10 bases, and 13 bases stayed unmatched. Germline-derived CDR1 and CDR2 are SGHRS and YFSETQ. The CDR3 region is CASSPDVSGSSIQYF. The CDR3 DNA reads as TGCGCCAGCAGCCCGGACGTGAGCGGGAGTTCTATTCAGTACTTC.

J is TRBJ2-7 and V is TRBV10-3; perhaps TRBD2 as D (7 bases). The CDR3 sequence is 13 residues long. Trimming took 7 bases from V and 5 from J, leaving 15 bases between them. CDR1 and CDR2 from the germline V gene are ENHRY and SYGVKD. CDR3 sequence (DNA): TGTGCCATCAAGTTCGGGGGGCTTGACGAGCAGTACTTC. This codes for CAIKFGGLDEQYF.